Sequencing of this TCR beta chain was carried out in a study of CD8+ T cells in alopecia areata. Study background: Those patients who were treated received oral tofacitinib, which was given at 5 to 10 mg twice daily for moderate-to-severe alopecia areata. Study conclusions and caveats: There was only one nonresponder, so it was unclear how baseline CD8+ expansion relates to response.

RNA was isolated and reverse transcribed to cDNA, the sequencing template. The protocol was immunoSEQ multiplex PCR, while the TCRdb copy is restricted to in-frame clones and leaves out a portion. Here the sample spans tens of thousands of clones, about 71% being singletons. This clone showed up just a few times. Its specificity is unknown. This CDR3 is 12 amino acids long. CDR1 is SQVTM and CDR2 is ANQGSEA in the germline V gene. Between the trimmed V and J ends, which lost 7 bases and 8 bases, there was a span of 15 bases. Treatment in this sample: oral pan-JAK inhibitor, 5-10 mg twice daily. The starting material was CD8+ T cells sorted from blood, obtained at roughly week 45, from a patient treated with tofacitinib. The sequence derives from a human donor with alopecia areata. The J gene is TRBJ1-3, the V gene TRBV29-1; D is perhaps TRBD1 (5 bases). CDR3 sequence: CSAGAPPDTIYF. The CDR3 bases are TGCAGCGCCGGGGCGCCGCCGGACACCATATATTTT.